The clone carrying this TCR beta chain was found a few times. Its target is unknown. Then a second PCR, running roughly 7 to 11 cycles, was carried out with a sample-barcoded 5' primer and a J-beta primer mix. TCRdb itself ran the 5' RACE reads through MiXCR, one entry per CDR3 protein. The sample includes more than 700,000 distinct CDR3 sequences, around half of them seen just once. This entry comes from a study of blood T cells in healthy people across ages. General study findings and limits: Both higher diversity and more naive CD4+ cells marked long-lived donors when set against aged donors.

The ends were cut back, 1 base at V and 8 bases at J, with 18 bases in the middle. CDR1 is MGHRA and CDR2 is YSYEKL in the germline V gene. The CDR3 contains 16 residues. The sequencing sample was made of blood. The chain combines TRBV4-1 with TRBJ2-1; D is perhaps TRBD2 (7 bases). The source of this sequence is an older man in good health. For the CDR3, the DNA is TGCGCCAGCAGCCAAGGCCGCGCTGGGGGGGCTGATGAGCAGTTCTTC. Its protein product is CASSQGRAGGADEQFF.